This T cell receptor beta chain emerged from a study of a mutant IDH1 vaccine in newly diagnosed glioma. Concerning this clone itself: Antigen specificity is unknown.

Data came from immunoSEQ multiplex PCR; TCRdb stores just in-frame clones and leaves some out. This table has roughly 28,000 clones, 80% to 90% appearing once. As for time point: week 5, during vaccination. Each dose delivered 300 ug of mutant IDH1 20-mer peptide subcutaneously with imiquimod. The source is a man younger than 35 with glioma. Sequencing was performed on PBMCs, taken from a glioma patient whose treatment included an IDH1 peptide vaccine.

CDR3: CASSLDPLAATDTQYF. The CDR3 coding sequence is TGTGCCAGCAGCTTGGATCCGCTAGCGGCCACAGATACGCAGTATTTT. V gene TRBV5-6 combines with J gene TRBJ2-3, with TRBD2 matching 7 bases. The CDR3 contains 16 residues. With 0 bases clipped from V and 2 bases from J, the junction kept 6 bases outside the gene matches. CDR1 SGHDT and CDR2 YYEEEE come from the germline V gene.